The 15 T cell receptor beta chains in this list originate from one sample, sequenced in a study of shared clonotypes between healthy human individuals. Clones were sequenced by immunoSEQ multiplex PCR, and TCRdb holds only the in-frame ones, with some missing. Of about a million clones listed, about 72% are singletons. Sequencing was done on a sample of memory CD4+ T cells from PBMCs. Subset given: CD45RA-negative fraction. The receptors come from a man in his late teens or twenties in good health. Some clones in this sample may be carry-over from other donors' samples.

This clone showed up just once. CDR3: CSVSWGGAETQYF. The CDR3 nucleotides read TGCAGCGTAAGCTGGGGGGGCGCAGAGACCCAGTACTTC. The chain is built from TRBV29-1 and TRBJ2-5, with D possibly matching TRBD2 (7 bases). The CDR3 is 13 residues long. The germline gives CDR1 SQVTM, CDR2 ANQGSEA. The V and J ends lost 6 bases and 4 bases respectively, with 15 bases between them.

The chain is built from TRBV6-1 and TRBJ2-1; 11 positions match TRBD2. This CDR3 has 14 amino acids. After removal of 4 bases from V and 4 bases from J, the junction contained 0 bases not matched to a gene. CDR1 is MNHNS and CDR2 is SASEGT in the germline V gene. The CDR3 DNA follows: TGTGCCAGCAGTGGACTAGCGGGATACAATGAGCAGTTCTTC. Its translation: CASSGLAGYNEQFF.

The chain has TRBV30 and TRBJ1-2; 7 nucleotides line up with TRBD1. V shed 4 bases, J shed 7 bases, and the junction held 9 bases outside the gene matches. The CDR3 loop spans 13 amino acids. CDR1 GTSNPN and CDR2 SVGIG come from the germline V gene (reference sequence). CDR3 sequence (DNA): TGTGCCTGGACCCTACAAGGGGGCCGTGGCTACACCTTC. Protein product: CAWTLQGGRGYTF.

This clone was observed once. The chain couples TRBV19 to TRBJ1-4; no clear D gene. The CDR3 extends over 17 amino acids. The germline CDR1 and CDR2 sequences are LNHDA and SQIVND (reference sequence). Trimming pared 6 bases from V and 6 bases from J, leaving 23 bases between. The CDR3 spells CASSRIHPSGWDEKLFF. The CDR3 DNA follows: TGTGCCAGTAGCCGAATCCATCCCTCGGGGTGGGATGAAAAACTGTTTTTT. Filled out from reference TRBV19 and TRBJ1-4, the complete variable domain reads DGGITQSPKYLFRKEGQNVTLSCEQNLNHDAMYWYRQDPGQGLRLIYYSQIVNDFQKGDIAEGYSVSREKKESFPLTVTSAQKNPTAFYLCASSRIHPSGWDEKLFFGSGTQLSVL.

The J gene is TRBJ2-2, the V gene TRBV9; 11 bases are a match to TRBD2. The trim removed 3 bases at V and 5 bases at J, leaving 0 bases unmatched. In germline, CDR1 is SGDLS, CDR2 YYNGEE. The CDR3 is made up of 14 amino acids. CDR3 bases: TGTGCCAGCAGCGGGACTAGCGGGACCGGGGAGCTGTTTTTT. Residues: CASSGTSGTGELFF.

The chain couples TRBV28 to TRBJ2-4; TRBD2 matches 10 bases. V gave up 7 bases and J gave up 4 bases; unmatched junction bases: 10. Germline V gene data show CDR1 as MDHEN and CDR2 as SYDVKM. This CDR3 has 16 residues. CDR3 sequence reads: CASTEGLAGDKNIQYF. The CDR3 coding sequence is TGTGCCAGCACAGAGGGTCTAGCGGGAGATAAAAACATTCAGTACTTC.

With regard to this clone: Different DNA sequences within this sample yield the same CDR3. The chain recombines TRBV2 with TRBJ2-3, with 8 bases that match TRBD1. This CDR3 region has 14 residues. CDR1 and CDR2 (germline): SNHLY, FYNNEI. With V trimmed by 4 bases and J by 6 bases, 6 bases remained unmatched. The CDR3 reads CASSGQGAGDTQYF. The CDR3 bases are TGTGCCAGCAGTGGGCAGGGGGCAGGGGATACGCAGTATTTT.

The V gene is TRBV7-9, the J gene TRBJ2-7; D is perhaps TRBD1 (5 bases). The CDR3 has 14 amino acids. Per germline, CDR1 SEHNR and CDR2 FQNEAQ (reference sequence). V was shortened by 1 base and J by 2 bases, with 9 bases between the two germline ends. CDR3 DNA: TGTGCCAGCAGCTTAGGACAGCCACCCTACGAGCAGTACTTC. Protein product: CASSLGQPPYEQYF.

This chain joins TRBV6-5 and TRBJ2-1; weak D call: TRBD2 (6 bases). This CDR3 is built from 14 residues. Germline lookup yields CDR1 MNHEY and CDR2 SVGAGI. V was pared by 5 bases and J by 9 bases, with 17 bases between. The CDR3 DNA reads as TGTGCCAGCAGTCAACGGGACTCCGGGGCTGAGCAGTTCTTC. Translating gives CASSQRDSGAEQFF.

This chain uses TRBV6-6 with TRBJ2-3; unclear D gene. Trimming took off 2 bases at V and 1 base at J, with 4 bases between the two ends. The CDR3 runs 13 residues. Per germline, CDR1 MNHNY and CDR2 SVGAGI (reference sequence). CDR3 nucleotide sequence: TGTGCCAGCAGTTACGCTGGCACAGATACGCAGTATTTT. Translated: CASSYAGTDTQYF.

The CDR3 sequence is CASSFDSGNTIYF. The CDR3, as DNA: TGTGCCAGCAGCTTTGACTCTGGAAACACCATATATTTT. V gene TRBV11-3 combines with J gene TRBJ1-3; D gene unclear. V shed 3 bases and J shed 0 bases, with 3 bases lying between them. Germline V gives CDR1 SGHNT, CDR2 YENEEA. This CDR3 region has 13 residues.

This rearrangement joins TRBV5-1 to TRBJ2-7; TRBD2 matches 11 bases. Per the germline V gene, CDR1 is SGHRS and CDR2 is YFSETQ. CDR3 length: 16 residues. With 4 bases clipped from V and 3 bases from J, the junction kept 9 bases outside the gene matches. The CDR3 bases are TGCGCCAGCAGCCCTGGACTAGCGGGCAATTACTACGAGCAGTACTTC. Translated: CASSPGLAGNYYEQYF. Supplemented by reference TRBV5-1 and TRBJ2-7, the full variable domain reads KAGVTQTPRYLIKTRGQQVTLSCSPISGHRSVSWYQQTPGQGLQFLFEYFSETQRNKGNFPGRFSGRQFSNSRSEMNVSTLELGDSALYLCASSPGLAGNYYEQYFGPGTRLTVT.

The chain joins TRBV7-6 to TRBJ2-7; D unclear. The V gene's germline CDR1 is SGHVS and CDR2 FNYEAQ. Trimming removed 5 bases from V and 0 bases from J, with 11 bases in between. This CDR3 has 14 residues. CDR3 residues: CASSQMASSYEQYF. DNA for the CDR3: TGTGCCAGCAGCCAGATGGCCAGCTCCTACGAGCAGTACTTC.

To note about this clone: Different DNA sequences within this sample yield the same CDR3. The chain employs TRBV5-1 and TRBJ2-1; the D is unclear. Germline CDR1 SGHRS, CDR2 YFSETQ. The CDR3 is made up of 12 amino acids. V lost 1 base, J lost 6 bases, and 5 bases lay in between. CDR3 loop: CASSLLVNEQFF. The CDR3 nucleotides are TGCGCCAGCAGCTTGCTCGTCAATGAGCAGTTCTTC. Looking up the rest from reference TRBV5-1 and TRBJ2-1 gives the full variable domain: KAGVTQTPRYLIKTRGQQVTLSCSPISGHRSVSWYQQTPGQGLQFLFEYFSETQRNKGNFPGRFSGRQFSNSRSEMNVSTLELGDSALYLCASSLLVNEQFFGPGTRLTVL.

The chain combines TRBV11-3 with TRBJ2-3; D possibly corresponds to TRBD2 (6 bases). This CDR3 has 14 residues. The germline V gene has CDR1 SGHNT and CDR2 YENEEA. Deletions cut 2 bases from V and 4 bases from J, with 10 bases between. The CDR3 bases are TGTGCCAGCAGCTTAAACCTAGCGTCAGATACGCAGTATTTT. Protein: CASSLNLASDTQYF.